One sample yielded the 17 T cell receptor beta chains listed below, sequenced in a study of T cells in Graves' hyperthyroidism and ophthalmopathy. Template material for amplifying TCR beta CDR3 regions consisted of RNA transcripts. When the TCR CDR3 underwent first-round RT-PCR, the HTBI primer set was used. Each CDR3 protein is one row after TCRdb ran MiXCR on the multiplex PCR reads. The repertoire consists of about 710,000 distinct CDR3 sequences, with roughly 15% occurring once and the leading ten covering roughly 8%. Sequenced: blood. These receptors all stem from a man between 18 and 29 years old with Graves' hyperthyroidism.

The V gene is TRBV5-1, the J gene TRBJ1-1, with TRBD1 as a possible D gene (5 bases). This CDR3 is 14 amino acids long. V was clipped by 3 bases and J by 1 base, with 10 bases between them. Germline V CDR1 and CDR2: SGHRS, YFSETQ. The CDR3 sequence is CASSSHDRNTEAFF. The CDR3 DNA is TGCGCCAGCAGCTCTCATGACAGGAACACTGAAGCTTTCTTT.

This clonotype has ten or more counts. The V and J genes are TRBV24-1 and TRBJ2-7; 9 nucleotides line up with TRBD2. The ends lost 5 bases at V and 6 bases at J; junction bases unmatched: 4. The CDR3 totals 13 residues. Germline values: CDR1 KGHDR, CDR2 SFDVKD. The chain's CDR3 is CATSAGGRAEQYF. The CDR3 nucleotides read TGTGCCACCAGTGCCGGCGGGAGGGCCGAGCAGTACTTC.

The chain links TRBV9 to TRBJ2-1; D may correspond to TRBD1 or TRBD2 (7 bases each). Germline V gene lookup returns CDR1 SGDLS and CDR2 YYNGEE. The CDR3 loop spans 17 amino acids. Trimming removed 0 bases at V and 4 bases at J, with 17 bases between. CDR3 in amino acids: CASSVASGGRGYNEQFF. The CDR3 nucleotides are TGTGCCAGCAGCGTAGCATCAGGGGGGAGGGGGTACAATGAGCAGTTCTTC.

At least ten counts were recorded for this clonotype. CDR3 sequence reads: CSARRGLNTEAFF. The CDR3 DNA is TGCAGTGCTAGAAGAGGATTGAACACTGAAGCTTTCTTT. The V call is TRBV20-1, the J call TRBJ1-1, with D hard to call. The CDR3 extends over 13 amino acids. Germline-derived CDR1 and CDR2 are DFQATT and SNEGSKA (reference sequence). With 2 bases removed from V and 0 bases from J, the gap between germline ends came to 7 bases.

This clonotype was seen at least ten times. The chain carries TRBV6-2 or TRBV6-3 and TRBJ1-1; D is perhaps TRBD1 (6 bases). The CDR3 has 14 residues. V lost 6 bases, J lost 3 bases, and 14 bases lay in between. CDR1 and CDR2 (germline): MNHEY, SVGEGT. CDR3 loop: CASRPSGGHTEAFF. CDR3 sequence (DNA): TGTGCCAGCAGACCCTCCGGGGGGCACACTGAAGCTTTCTTT.

This clonotype was counted only a few times. At one end the junction does not follow the germline gene, possibly because of a read error. The gene calls are TRBV5-1 and TRBJ1-1; no clear D. There are 15 residues in the CDR3. Germline V gives CDR1 SGHRS, CDR2 YFSETQ. CDR3 coding DNA: TGTGCCAGCAGCCAAGATATTACGGGGAGCACTGAAGCTTTCTTT. Residues: CASSQDITGSTEAFF.

V gene TRBV11-2 combines with J gene TRBJ1-5; 7 bases agree with TRBD1. V trimming: 6 bases; J trimming: 4 bases; junction bases outside the gene matches: 12. Germline V lookup: CDR1 SGHAT, CDR2 FQNNGV. This CDR3 is built from 16 residues. The CDR3: CASSYIIGTANQPQHF. The CDR3 DNA sequence: TGTGCCAGCAGTTATATCATCGGGACAGCGAATCAGCCCCAGCATTTT. Complete variable domain (other parts from reference TRBV11-2 and TRBJ1-5): EAGVAQSPRYKIIEKRQSVAFWCNPISGHATLYWYQQILGQGPKLLIQFQNNGVVDDSQLPKDRFSAERLKGVDSTLKIQPAKLEDSAVYLCASSYIIGTANQPQHFGDGTRLSIL.

This chain uses TRBV29-1 with TRBJ1-1; 9 bases match TRBD1. Germline loops: CDR1 SQVTM, CDR2 ANQGSEA. V lost 5 bases, J lost 3 bases, and 7 bases stayed unmatched. This CDR3 comprises 14 residues. The CDR3 region is CSVTTGGLDTEAFF. CDR3 nucleotides: TGCAGCGTTACCACAGGGGGCTTGGACACTGAAGCTTTCTTT. Supplemented by reference TRBV29-1 and TRBJ1-1, the full variable domain reads SAVISQKPSRDICQRGTSLTIQCQVDSQVTMMFWYRQQPGQSLTLIATANQGSEATYESGFVIDKFPISRPNLTFSTLTVSNMSPEDSSIYLCSVTTGGLDTEAFFGQGTRLTVV.

The chain uses TRBV7-6 and TRBJ1-6; D gene uncertain. The length of the CDR3 is 13 residues. Trimming took 1 base from V and 9 from J, leaving 7 bases between them. Germline CDR1 SGHVS, CDR2 FNYEAQ. CDR3 amino acids: CASSLDQSSPLHF. Written as DNA, the CDR3 is TGTGCCAGCAGCTTAGACCAAAGTTCACCCCTCCACTTT.

There are many counts of this clonotype. The chain recombines TRBV3-1 with TRBJ1-1, with TRBD1 identical over 8 bases. The CDR3 has 13 residues. With V trimmed by 3 bases and J by 6 bases, 3 bases remained unmatched. Germline values: CDR1 LGHDT, CDR2 YNNKEL (reference sequence). CDR3 loop: CASSHLGQAEAFF. The CDR3 coding sequence is TGTGCCAGCAGCCACCTGGGACAGGCTGAAGCTTTCTTT.

This clonotype has just a few counts. The V and J genes are TRBV30 and TRBJ2-3; tentatively, D is TRBD1 or TRBD2 (5 bases each). The germline gives CDR1 GTSNPN, CDR2 SVGIG (reference sequence). V was trimmed by 0 bases and J by 1 base, leaving 14 bases between them. The CDR3 runs 16 residues. CDR3 loop: CAWSVFRVGGTDTQYF. In DNA, the CDR3 is TGTGCCTGGAGTGTCTTCAGGGTGGGGGGCACAGATACGCAGTATTTT.

This chain joins TRBV14 and TRBJ2-2; 8 nucleotides agree with TRBD2. Germline CDR1 is SGHDN and CDR2 is FVKESK. The CDR3 runs to 16 residues. V dropped 4 bases and J dropped 0; count of bases not matched to a gene: 4. DNA of the CDR3: TGTGCCAGCAGCCGAAGCGGGAGAGCGAACACCGGGGAGCTGTTTTTT. Its translation: CASSRSGRANTGELFF. Together with reference TRBV14 and TRBJ2-2, the CDR3 gives the full variable domain: EAGVTQFPSHSVIEKGQTVTLRCDPISGHDNLYWYRRVMGKEIKFLLHFVKESKQDESGMPNNRFLAERTGGTYSTLKVQPAELEDSGVYFCASSRSGRANTGELFFGEGSRLTVL.

This clonotype was observed at least ten times. The chain recombines TRBV13 with TRBJ2-7; TRBD1 might be the D (6 bases). CDR3 length: 15 residues. Germline CDR1 PRHDT, CDR2 FYEKMQ (reference sequence). Trimming stripped 5 bases from V and 0 bases from J, with 14 bases between. The DNA of the CDR3 is TGTGCCAGCAGCCTCAGGGGACACCGCTCCTACGAGCAGTACTTC. This gives the protein CASSLRGHRSYEQYF.

This clonotype was observed at least ten times. This chain joins TRBV6-1 and TRBJ2-7; D remains ambiguous. Germline assignment: CDR1 MNHNS and CDR2 SASEGT. The V gene lost 1 base and the J gene lost 7 bases, with 8 bases spanning the gap. This CDR3 has 12 residues. The CDR3 coding sequence is TGTGCCAGCAGTGAAGGGACGTGGGAGCAGTACTTC. Amino acid sequence: CASSEGTWEQYF.

This clonotype was counted many times. The CDR3: CASSEWTADNYGYTF. The CDR3, as DNA: TGTGCCAGCAGTGAGTGGACAGCCGATAACTATGGCTACACCTTC. The chain links TRBV6-1 to TRBJ1-2; D is perhaps TRBD1 (6 bases). Trimming left V 3 bases short and J 1 base short, with 12 bases between. This CDR3 contains 15 residues. Per the germline V gene, CDR1 is MNHNS and CDR2 is SASEGT.

This clonotype was counted between two and nine times. The chain recombines TRBV19 with TRBJ1-1; D gene ambiguous. This CDR3 has 14 residues. The V gene's germline CDR1 is LNHDA and CDR2 SQIVND (reference sequence). V gave up 4 bases and J gave up 5 bases, with 14 bases separating them. This CDR3 reads CASSKYVRGTEAFF. The CDR3 bases are TGTGCCAGTAGTAAATATGTCCGAGGGACTGAAGCTTTCTTT.

V gene TRBV27 combines with J gene TRBJ2-1, with no clear D. Germline loops: CDR1 MNHEY, CDR2 SMNVEV (reference sequence). Trimming left V 7 bases short and J 8 bases short, with 21 bases between. The CDR3 has 15 amino acids. CDR3 sequence reads: CASTPALGGRHEQFF. DNA of the CDR3: TGTGCCAGCACCCCGGCTTTGGGTGGTAGGCATGAGCAGTTCTTC.